This T cell receptor (beta chain) stems from a study of OX40 agonist ivuxolimab in advanced cancers. Study findings and constraints: Clonal expansion from baseline to week 6 occurred in both CD4+ and CD8+ T cells.

The CDR3 covers 12 residues. Trimming removed 3 bases at V and 5 bases at J, with 8 bases between. The germline V gene has CDR1 SGHAT and CDR2 FQNNGV. Assay used: immunoSEQ multiplex PCR; TCRdb lists only in-frame clones, some missing. The data contain 70,000 to 90,000 clones, roughly nine tenths of them singletons. As for this clone: Its specificity is unknown.

The gene calls are TRBV11-2 and TRBJ2-7; D possibly corresponds to TRBD2 (5 bases). The clonotype originates from an adult with an advanced solid tumor such as melanoma, head and neck, liver or kidney cancer. Material: CD4+ or CD8+ T cells sorted from blood, obtained in a trial of the OX40 agonist ivuxolimab. CDR3 coding DNA: TGTGCCAGCAGCTTTTTCGGGGACGAGCAGTACTTC. Encoded protein: CASSFFGDEQYF. Together with reference TRBV11-2 and TRBJ2-7, the CDR3 gives the full variable domain: EAGVAQSPRYKIIEKRQSVAFWCNPISGHATLYWYQQILGQGPKLLIQFQNNGVVDDSQLPKDRFSAERLKGVDSTLKIQPAKLEDSAVYLCASSFFGDEQYFGPGTRLTVT.